This T cell receptor (beta chain) stems from a study of blood T cell repertoires in COVID-19. Across the study: Sites across the United States, Italy and Spain contributed samples from acute and convalescent COVID-19.

Individuals aged roughly 18 to 100 years were recruited from approximately 22 US areas. The method was immunoSEQ multiplex PCR; TCRdb's version includes in-frame clones alone and lacks a portion of them. This sample has over 150,000 clones, with 80% to 90% found just once. Germline lookup yields CDR1 MDHEN and CDR2 SYDVKM. The CDR3 sequence is 16 residues long. The V and J ends lost 6 bases and 0 bases, in that order; junction bases with no gene match: 8. The sequencing input was PBMCs or T cells enriched from blood (not recorded which). This rearrangement joins TRBV28 to TRBJ1-5; 7 bases are a match to TRBD1. This clonotype was sampled from a woman aged 18-29 years who had recovered from COVID-19. The CDR3: CASSSRDSYSNQPQHF. The CDR3 region has the DNA TGTGCCAGCAGCAGTCGGGACAGTTATAGCAATCAGCCCCAGCATTTT. Filled out from reference TRBV28 and TRBJ1-5, the complete variable domain reads DVKVTQSSRYLVKRTGEKVFLECVQDMDHENMFWYRQDPGLGLRLIYFSYDVKMKEKGDIPEGYSVSREKKERFSLILESASTNQTSMYLCASSSRDSYSNQPQHFGDGTRLSIL.